This T cell receptor (beta chain) was documented in a study of TIL therapy for anti-PD-1-resistant metastatic lung cancer. Study-level information: Tumors had a median PD-L1 proportion score of 6%.

For this clone: Its antigen remains unidentified.

Sequencing used immunoSEQ v3. This table comes from immunoSEQ multiplex PCR, and its TCRdb copy is limited to in-frame clones, with some not included. The table shows about 15,000 clones, with approximately 85% occurring only once. Time point noted: pre-treatment sample, taken before nivolumab and TIL therapy. Stage 4 NSCLC adults joined between 2017 and 2020. V gave up 3 bases and J gave up 4 bases; unmatched junction bases: 10. Germline V gene data show CDR1 as MNHNS and CDR2 as SASEGT. The CDR3 is 17 residues long. Regarding the study as a whole: After infusion, TIL clonotypes partly replaced peripheral T cells and declined over months.

This clonotype was obtained from a person between 30 and 80 years old with non-small cell lung cancer. The sample here was blood, taken at baseline. The gene calls are TRBV6-1 and TRBJ2-3; 10 bases are shared with TRBD2. CDR3 DNA: TGTGCCAGCAGTGACCCCCTTCGAGCGGGAGGGGCAGATACGCAGTATTTT. It yields the protein CASSDPLRAGGADTQYF.